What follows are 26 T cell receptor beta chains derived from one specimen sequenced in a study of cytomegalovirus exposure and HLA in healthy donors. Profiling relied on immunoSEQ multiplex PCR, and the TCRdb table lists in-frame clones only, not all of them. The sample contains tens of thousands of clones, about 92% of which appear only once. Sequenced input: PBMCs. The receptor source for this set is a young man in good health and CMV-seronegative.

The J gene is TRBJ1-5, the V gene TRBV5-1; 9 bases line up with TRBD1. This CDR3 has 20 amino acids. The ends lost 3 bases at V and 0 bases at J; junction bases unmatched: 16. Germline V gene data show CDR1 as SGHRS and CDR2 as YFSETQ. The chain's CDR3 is CASSSGDREPQHYSNQPQHF. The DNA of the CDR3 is TGCGCCAGCAGCTCGGGGGACAGGGAACCACAGCATTATAGCAATCAGCCCCAGCATTTT. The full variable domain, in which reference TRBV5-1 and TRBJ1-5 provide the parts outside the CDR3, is KAGVTQTPRYLIKTRGQQVTLSCSPISGHRSVSWYQQTPGQGLQFLFEYFSETQRNKGNFPGRFSGRQFSNSRSEMNVSTLELGDSALYLCASSSGDREPQHYSNQPQHFGDGTRLSIL.

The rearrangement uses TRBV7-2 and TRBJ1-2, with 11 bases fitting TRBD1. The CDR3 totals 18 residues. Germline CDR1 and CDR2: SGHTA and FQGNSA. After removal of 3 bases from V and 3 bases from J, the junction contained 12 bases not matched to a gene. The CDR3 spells CASSFRRDRGKIHYGYTF. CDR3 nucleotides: TGTGCCAGCAGCTTCCGTCGGGACAGGGGGAAAATTCACTATGGCTACACCTTC.

CDR3 DNA: TGTGCCAGCAGTTTTTATGGCCCGGCAGGTGGAAACACCATATATTTT. Protein: CASSFYGPAGGNTIYF. The J gene is TRBJ1-3, the V gene TRBV6-5; D is unresolved. Germline lookup yields CDR1 MNHEY and CDR2 SVGAGI. The CDR3 is 16 amino acids. Trimming stripped 4 bases from V and 3 bases from J, with 16 bases between.

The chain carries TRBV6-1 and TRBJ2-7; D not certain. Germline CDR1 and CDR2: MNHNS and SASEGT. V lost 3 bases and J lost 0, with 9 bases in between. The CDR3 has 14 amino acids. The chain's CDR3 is CASSDRFSSYEQYF. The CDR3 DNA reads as TGTGCCAGCAGTGACAGGTTTAGCTCCTACGAGCAGTACTTC.

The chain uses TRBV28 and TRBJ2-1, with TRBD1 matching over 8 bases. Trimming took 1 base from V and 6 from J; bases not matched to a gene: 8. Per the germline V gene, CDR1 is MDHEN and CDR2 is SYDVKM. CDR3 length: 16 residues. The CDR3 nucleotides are TGTGCCAGCAGTTTATCCGAGGGACAGGTATTCAATGAGCAGTTCTTC. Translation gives CASSLSEGQVFNEQFF.

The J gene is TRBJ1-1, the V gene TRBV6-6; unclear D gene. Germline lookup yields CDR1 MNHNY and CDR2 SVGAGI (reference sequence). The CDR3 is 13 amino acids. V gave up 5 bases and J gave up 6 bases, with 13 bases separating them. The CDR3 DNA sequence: TGTGCCAGCAGTAACAACCGTGTCGCTGAAGCTTTCTTT. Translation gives CASSNNRVAEAFF.

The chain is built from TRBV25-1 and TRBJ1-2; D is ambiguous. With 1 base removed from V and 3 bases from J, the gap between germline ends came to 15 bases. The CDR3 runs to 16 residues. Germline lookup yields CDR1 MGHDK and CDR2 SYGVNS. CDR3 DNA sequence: TGTGCCAGCAGTGAATCCCCCGGGAGTCTCCACTATGGCTACACCTTC. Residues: CASSESPGSLHYGYTF.

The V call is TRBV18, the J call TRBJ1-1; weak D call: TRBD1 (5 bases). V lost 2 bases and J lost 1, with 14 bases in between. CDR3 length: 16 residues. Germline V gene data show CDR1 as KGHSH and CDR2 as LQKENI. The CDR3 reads CASSPRATRANTEAFF. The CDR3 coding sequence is TGTGCCAGCTCACCAAGGGCCACCAGGGCGAACACTGAAGCTTTCTTT.

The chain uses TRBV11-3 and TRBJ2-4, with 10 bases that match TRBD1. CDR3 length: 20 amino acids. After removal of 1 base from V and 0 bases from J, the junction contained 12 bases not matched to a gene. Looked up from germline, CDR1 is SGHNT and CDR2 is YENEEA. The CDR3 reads CASSLGVVDRGHLAKNIQYF. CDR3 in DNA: TGTGCCAGCAGCTTAGGAGTTGTAGACAGGGGGCACCTAGCCAAAAACATTCAGTACTTC.

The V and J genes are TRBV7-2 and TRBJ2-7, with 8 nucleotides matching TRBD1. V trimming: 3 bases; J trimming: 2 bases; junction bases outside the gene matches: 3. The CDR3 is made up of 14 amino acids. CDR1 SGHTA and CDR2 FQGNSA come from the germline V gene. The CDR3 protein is CASSFQDRAYEQYF. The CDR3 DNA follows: TGTGCCAGCAGCTTTCAGGACAGGGCCTACGAGCAGTACTTC.

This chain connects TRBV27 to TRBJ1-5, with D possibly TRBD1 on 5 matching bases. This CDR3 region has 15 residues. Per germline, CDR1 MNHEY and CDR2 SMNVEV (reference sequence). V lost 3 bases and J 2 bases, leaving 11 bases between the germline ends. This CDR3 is CASSFAGDRNQPQHF. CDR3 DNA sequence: TGTGCCAGCAGTTTCGCGGGGGATCGCAATCAGCCCCAGCATTTT.

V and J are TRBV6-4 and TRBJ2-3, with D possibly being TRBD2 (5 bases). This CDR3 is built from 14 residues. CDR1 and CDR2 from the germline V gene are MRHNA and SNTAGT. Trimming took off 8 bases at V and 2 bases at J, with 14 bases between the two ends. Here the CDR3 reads CASSMEANTDTQYF. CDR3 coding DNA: TGTGCCAGCTCGATGGAGGCAAACACAGATACGCAGTATTTT.

The chain's CDR3 is CASSPTPGYEQYF. The CDR3 DNA reads TGTGCCAGCAGCCCCACCCCGGGTTACGAGCAGTACTTC. The V call is TRBV7-9, the J call TRBJ2-7; D is unresolved. The CDR3 spans 13 residues. The ends were cut back, 5 bases at V and 4 bases at J, with 12 bases in the middle. Germline CDR1 SEHNR, CDR2 FQNEAQ (reference sequence).

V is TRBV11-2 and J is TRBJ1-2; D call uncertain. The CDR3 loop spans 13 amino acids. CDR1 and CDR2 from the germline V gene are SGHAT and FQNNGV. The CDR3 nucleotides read TGTGTCAGTTGGGGAGGCGAGAACTATGGCTACACCTTC. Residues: CVSWGGENYGYTF.

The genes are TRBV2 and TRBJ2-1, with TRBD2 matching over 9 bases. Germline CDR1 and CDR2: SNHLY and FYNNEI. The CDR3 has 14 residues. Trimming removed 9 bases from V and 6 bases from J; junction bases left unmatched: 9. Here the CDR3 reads CASRELAGSNEQFF. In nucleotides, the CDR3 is TGTGCCAGTCGCGAGCTAGCGGGGTCCAATGAGCAGTTCTTC. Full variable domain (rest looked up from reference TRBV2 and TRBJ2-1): EPEVTQTPSHQVTQMGQEVILRCVPISNHLYFYWYRQILGQKVEFLVSFYNNEISEKSEIFDDQFSVERPDGSNFTLKIRSTKLEDSAMYFCASRELAGSNEQFFGPGTRLTVL.

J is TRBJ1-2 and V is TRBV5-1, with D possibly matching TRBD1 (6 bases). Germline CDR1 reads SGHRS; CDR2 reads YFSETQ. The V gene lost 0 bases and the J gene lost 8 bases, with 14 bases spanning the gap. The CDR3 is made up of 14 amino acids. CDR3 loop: CASSLGPTGTGYTF. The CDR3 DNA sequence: TGCGCCAGCAGCTTGGGACCAACAGGGACCGGCTACACCTTC.

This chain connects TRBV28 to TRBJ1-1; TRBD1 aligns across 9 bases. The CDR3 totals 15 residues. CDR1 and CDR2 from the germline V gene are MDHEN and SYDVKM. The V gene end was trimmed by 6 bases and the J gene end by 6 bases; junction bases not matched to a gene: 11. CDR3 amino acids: CASRTTGGASSEAFF. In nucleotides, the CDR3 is TGTGCCAGCAGGACCACAGGGGGCGCGTCCTCTGAAGCTTTCTTT. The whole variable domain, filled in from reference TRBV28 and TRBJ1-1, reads DVKVTQSSRYLVKRTGEKVFLECVQDMDHENMFWYRQDPGLGLRLIYFSYDVKMKEKGDIPEGYSVSREKKERFSLILESASTNQTSMYLCASRTTGGASSEAFFGQGTRLTVV.

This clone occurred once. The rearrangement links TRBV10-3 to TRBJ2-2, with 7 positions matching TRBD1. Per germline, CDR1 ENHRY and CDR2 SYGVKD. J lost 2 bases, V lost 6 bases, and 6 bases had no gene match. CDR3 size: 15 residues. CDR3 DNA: TGTGCCATCAGAGAGGGACAGACAAACACCGGGGAGCTGTTTTTT. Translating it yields CAIREGQTNTGELFF.

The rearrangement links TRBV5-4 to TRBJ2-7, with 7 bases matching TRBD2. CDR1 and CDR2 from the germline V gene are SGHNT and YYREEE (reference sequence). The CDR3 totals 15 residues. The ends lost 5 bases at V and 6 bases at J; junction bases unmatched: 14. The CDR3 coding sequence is TGTGCCAGCAGAAAACTGCAGCGGGATGTTTGCGAGCAGTACTTC. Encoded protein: CASRKLQRDVCEQYF.

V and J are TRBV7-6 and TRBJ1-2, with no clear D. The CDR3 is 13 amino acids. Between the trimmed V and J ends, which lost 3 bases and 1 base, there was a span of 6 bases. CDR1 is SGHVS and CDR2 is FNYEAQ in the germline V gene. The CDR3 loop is CASSFADNYGYTF. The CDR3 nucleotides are TGTGCCAGCAGCTTTGCGGATAACTATGGCTACACCTTC.

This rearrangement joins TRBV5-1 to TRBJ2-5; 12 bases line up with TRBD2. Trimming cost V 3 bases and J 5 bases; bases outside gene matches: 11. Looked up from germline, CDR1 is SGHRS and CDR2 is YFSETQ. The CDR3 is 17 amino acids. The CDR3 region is CASSSATSGSSGETQYF. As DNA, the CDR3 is TGCGCCAGCAGCTCGGCGACTAGCGGGAGTTCTGGGGAGACCCAGTACTTC.

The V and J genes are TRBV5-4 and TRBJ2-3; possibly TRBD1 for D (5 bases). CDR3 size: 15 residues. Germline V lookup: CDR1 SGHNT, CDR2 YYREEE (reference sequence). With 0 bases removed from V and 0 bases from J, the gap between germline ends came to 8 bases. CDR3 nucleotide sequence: TGTGCCAGCAGCTTGGACAGGAGAAGCACAGATACGCAGTATTTT. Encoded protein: CASSLDRRSTDTQYF.

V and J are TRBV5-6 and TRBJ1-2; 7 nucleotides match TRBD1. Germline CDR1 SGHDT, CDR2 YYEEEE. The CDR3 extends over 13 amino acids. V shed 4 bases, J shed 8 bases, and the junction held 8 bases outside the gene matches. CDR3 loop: CASSTLDRDGYTF. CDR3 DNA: TGTGCCAGCAGCACACTAGACAGGGACGGCTACACCTTC.

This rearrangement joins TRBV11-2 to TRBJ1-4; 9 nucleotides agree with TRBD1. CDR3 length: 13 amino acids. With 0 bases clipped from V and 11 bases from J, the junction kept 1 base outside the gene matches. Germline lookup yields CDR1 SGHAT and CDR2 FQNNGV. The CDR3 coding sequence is TGTGCCAGCAGCTTAGAGGGGACAGGGAAACTGTTTTTT. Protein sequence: CASSLEGTGKLFF.

CDR3 loop: CASSLGGGQETQYF. The CDR3 DNA follows: TGCGCCAGCAGCTTGGGCGGGGGACAAGAGACCCAGTACTTC. V gene TRBV5-1 combines with J gene TRBJ2-5, with TRBD2 matching over 7 bases. The CDR3 consists of 14 residues. Germline V gives CDR1 SGHRS, CDR2 YFSETQ. V lost 0 bases, J lost 2 bases, and 1 base stayed unmatched.

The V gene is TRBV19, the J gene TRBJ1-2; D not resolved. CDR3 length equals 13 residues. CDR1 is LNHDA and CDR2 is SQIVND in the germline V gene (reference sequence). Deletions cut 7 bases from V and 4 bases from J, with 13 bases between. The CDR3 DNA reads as TGTGCCAGTAAGTTCCTCAACTCCTATGGCTACACCTTC. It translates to CASKFLNSYGYTF.